These 19 T cell receptor beta chains were all obtained from the same sample, sequenced in a study of tissue T cells after allogeneic stem cell transplantation. Time point here: mouse harvest day 7 after allogeneic transplant. Tail vein injection delivered 10^7 T-cell-depleted bone marrow cells and 10^6 splenic CD5+ T cells. Profiling relied on immunoSEQ multiplex PCR, and the TCRdb table lists in-frame clones only, not all of them. The data show more than 6,500 clones, 50% seen once. The sequenced sample was lymph node tissue. The source is a female BALB/c mouse given C57BL/6 T cells with graft-versus-host disease after an allogeneic hematopoietic cell transplant.

With respect to this clone: The gene symbols are mouse symbols. The read comes to an end 1 residue before the CDR3 does, leaving the germline J gene to fill in the end. The chain employs TRBV1 and TRBJ1-2; tentative D call: TRBD1 (5 bases). In germline, CDR1 is NSQYPW, CDR2 LRSPGD (reference sequence). Trimming removed 0 bases at V and 1 base at J, with 9 bases between. The CDR3 is 15 amino acids. CDR3 region: CTCSAERGINSDYTF. The sequenced part of the CDR3 DNA is TGCACCTGCAGTGCAGAACGGGGGATAAACTCCGACTACACC.

This clone was observed a single time. Germline and genes here are mouse. The CDR3 end lies 1 residue beyond the end of the read and is filled in from the germline J gene. The chain couples TRBV3 to TRBJ1-1, with D uncertain. Germline CDR1 and CDR2: SNHLY and FYNGKV (reference sequence). Trimming shortened V by 2 bases and J by 6 bases, and 4 bases separated the two germline ends. The CDR3 has 11 residues. The CDR3 region is CASSLRAEVFF. CDR3 DNA (partial): TGTGCCAGCAGCTTAAGGGCAGAAGTCTTC.

A remark on this clone: Any gene name here is a mouse gene name. The read comes to an end 1 residue before the CDR3 does, leaving the germline J gene to fill in the end. This chain uses TRBV3 with TRBJ2-2; D is perhaps TRBD1 (5 bases). V shed 5 bases and J shed 4 bases, with 11 bases lying between them. The CDR3 totals 14 residues. Germline CDR1 reads SNHLY; CDR2 reads FYNGKV (reference sequence). The CDR3 here is CASSLREGTGQLYF. Partial CDR3 DNA: TGTGCCAGCAGCCTCAGGGAGGGCACCGGGCAGCTCTAC.

This clone was counted between two and nine times. The gene names given are mouse names. The CDR3 end is not reached by the read, which stops 1 residue before it; the germline J gene fills it in. The chain is built from TRBV3 and TRBJ2-2, with 7 bases lining up with TRBD2. CDR1 SNHLY and CDR2 FYNGKV come from the germline V gene (reference sequence). The CDR3 is 15 residues long. With 5 bases clipped from V and 2 bases from J, the junction kept 5 bases outside the gene matches. The CDR3 loop is CASSPLWGNTGQLYF. The part of the CDR3 DNA that was read is TGTGCCAGCAGCCCCCTCTGGGGGAACACCGGGCAGCTCTAC.

This clone is medium-sized (0.01 to 0.1%) by share. Mouse gene names apply. Sequencing ends 1 residue short of the CDR3 end; the germline J gene provides the rest. This chain links TRBV26 with TRBJ2-1, with 10 bases identical to TRBD2. The V segment lost 4 bases and the J segment 3 bases; nucleotides outside the gene matches: 0. Per the germline V gene, CDR1 is KGHPV and CDR2 is FQNQEV (reference sequence). This CDR3 spans 14 amino acids. The CDR3 loop is CASSRLGGYAEQFF. The CDR3 bases that were read are TGTGCCAGCAGTCGACTGGGGGGCTATGCTGAGCAGTTC. Looking up the rest from reference TRBV26 and TRBJ2-1 gives the full variable domain: NSKVIQTPRYLVKGQGQKAKMRCIPEKGHPVVFWYQQNKNNEFKFLINFQNQEVLQQIDMTEKRFSAECPSNSPCSLEIQSSEAGDSALYLCASSRLGGYAEQFFGPGTRLTVL.

This clone showed up just a few times. The listed genes are named as in mouse. Coverage ceases 1 residue before the CDR3 finishes, and the germline J gene fills in the end. The chain carries TRBV26 and TRBJ2-7, with D possibly matching TRBD1 (6 bases). Germline CDR1 reads KGHPV; CDR2 reads FQNQEV (reference sequence). The germline V and J ends were trimmed by 5 bases and 2 bases, with 10 bases remaining between them. The CDR3 runs 13 residues. The CDR3 protein is CASSSGQTYEQYF. Partial CDR3 DNA: TGTGCCAGCAGTTCGGGACAAACCTATGAACAGTAC.

This clone is medium-sized by share. The germline and genes are mouse ones. The read comes to an end 1 residue before the CDR3 does, leaving the germline J gene to fill in the end. This sequence joins TRBV1 and TRBJ2-1; D is uncertain. The CDR3 contains 12 residues. CDR1 is NSQYPW, CDR2 LRSPGD, per germline (reference sequence). V gave up 4 bases and J gave up 4 bases, with 5 bases separating them. The DNA read from the CDR3 is TGCACCTGCAGTGTCTCATATGCTGAGCAGTTC. It encodes CTCSVSYAEQF. The full CDR3 sequence reads CTCSVSYAEQFF. The entire variable domain, with the rest obtained from reference TRBV1 and TRBJ2-1, is as follows: VTLLEQNPRWRLVPRGQAVNLRCILKNSQYPWMSWYQQDLQKQLQWLFTLRSPGDKEVKSLPGADYLATRVTDTELRLQVANMSQGRTLYCTCSVSYAEQFFGPGTRLTVL.

This clone was found a few times. The genes are named according to mouse. The read terminates 1 residue ahead of where the CDR3 ends, so the germline J gene completes it. V gene TRBV26 combines with J gene TRBJ2-1, with TRBD1 matching 9 bases. J was trimmed by 5 bases and V by 6 bases; bases with no gene match: 5. Germline V gene sequence: CDR1 KGHPV, CDR2 FQNQEV (reference sequence). This CDR3 region has 14 residues. CDR3 sequence: CASSFRDRDAEQFF. CDR3 bases read: TGTGCCAGCAGCTTCCGGGACAGGGATGCTGAGCAGTTC.

Regarding this clone: Gene names denote mouse genes. Incomplete CDR3 DNA: TGTGCCAGCAGCCGGGACAGGGGGCAGTACACCCAGTAC. Translation gives CASSRDRGQYTQY. The entire CDR3 reads CASSRDRGQYTQYF. The V and J genes are TRBV5 and TRBJ2-5, with 12 bases aligning to TRBD1. With the read ending 1 residue before the CDR3 end, the germline J gene is used to fill in that end. Germline V CDR1 and CDR2: LGHNA, YNLKQL (reference sequence). CDR3 length: 14 amino acids. Trimming took 4 bases from V and 7 from J; bases not matched to a gene: 3.

A remark on this clone: Mouse germline and gene names are used. The read ends 1 residue early relative to the CDR3; the germline J gene fills the gap. The chain is built from TRBV17 and TRBJ2-4; 11 nucleotides match TRBD2. In germline, CDR1 is MNHDT, CDR2 YYDKIL. The V gene end was trimmed by 2 bases and the J gene end by 1 base; junction bases not matched to a gene: 2. The CDR3 sequence is 16 residues long. The DNA read from the CDR3 is TGTGCTAGCAGTAGAAACTGGGGGGGCCGTCAAAACACCTTGTAC. Its translation: CASSRNWGGRQNTLY. The CDR3 reads in full as CASSRNWGGRQNTLYF.

This clone occurred once. One base away lies a much larger clone, so this may be a sequencing read error. The genes are named according to mouse. The read halts 1 residue ahead of the CDR3 end, with the missing end drawn from the germline J gene. The gene calls are TRBV26 and TRBJ1-6; D might be TRBD1 (6 bases). TRBJ1-6 is classed as an ORF, of uncertain function. Trimming left V 4 bases short and J 3 bases short, with 7 bases between. Germline loops: CDR1 KGHPV, CDR2 FQNQEV (reference sequence). The CDR3 has 14 residues. CDR3 region: CASSPDSYNSPLYF. The covered CDR3 bases are TGTGCCAGCAGTCCGGACAGCTATAATTCGCCCCTCTAC.

Concerning this clone itself: Genes and germline come from the mouse. The read terminates 1 residue before the CDR3 end, so the remaining end is supplied by the germline J gene. This chain connects TRBV19 to TRBJ1-6; D is unresolved. TRBJ1-6 is classed as an ORF, of uncertain function. The CDR3 runs to 13 residues. The V gene's germline CDR1 is FNHDT and CDR2 SITEND (reference sequence). The V end lost 1 base, the J end lost 5 bases, and 4 bases lay between the germline ends. CDR3 DNA, as far as it was read: TGTGCCAGCAGTATAAGGGATAATTCGCCCCTCTAC. It specifies CASSIRDNSPLY. The full CDR3 sequence reads CASSIRDNSPLYF.

This clone showed up just a few times. One end of the junction is discordant with germline, which a read error may explain. Gene names are the mouse ones. The read ends 1 residue before the CDR3 terminus; that terminus is restored from the germline J gene. J is TRBJ2-3 and V is TRBV16; 13 nucleotides align to TRBD2. Germline V gives CDR1 SGHSA, CDR2 FRNQAP. This CDR3 is 14 amino acids long. The CDR3 DNA, read in part, is TGTGCAAGCAGCTGGACTGGGGGGGCAGGAACGCTGTAT. Amino acid sequence: CASSWTGGAGTLY. The CDR3 in full is CASSWTGGAGTLYF.

Note on this clone: Mouse gene names apply. The read finishes 1 residue shy of the CDR3 end, and the germline J gene is used to complete it. V and J are TRBV16 and TRBJ2-5; 13 bases fit TRBD2. CDR1 and CDR2 (germline): SGHSA, FRNQAP. Unmatched junction bases numbered 4, after V lost 1 base and J lost 6 bases. There are 16 residues in the CDR3. The CDR3 bases that were read are TGTGCAAGCAGCTTAGGGACTGGGGGGGCGTTGGACACCCAGTAC. Protein sequence: CASSLGTGGALDTQY. The entire CDR3 protein reads CASSLGTGGALDTQYF. The full variable domain, in which reference TRBV16 and TRBJ2-5 provide the parts outside the CDR3, is NAGVIQTPRHKVTGKGQEATLWCEPISGHSAVFWYRQTIVQGLEFLTYFRNQAPIDDSGMPKERFSAQMPNQSHSTLKIQSTQPQDSAVYLCASSLGTGGALDTQYFGPGTRLLVL.

This clone has only a few counts. Gene labels here are mouse ones. The sequence runs out 1 residue before the end of the CDR3; the remainder is reconstructed from the germline J gene. This sequence joins TRBV26 and TRBJ1-4; D remains unclear. The CDR3 is 14 amino acids. V shed 3 bases and J shed 1 base, with 6 bases lying between them. Germline values: CDR1 KGHPV, CDR2 FQNQEV (reference sequence). The sequenced part of the CDR3 DNA is TGTGCCAGCAGTCTTCGGAATTCCAACGAAAGATTATTT. Translation gives CASSLRNSNERLF. The whole CDR3 sequence reads CASSLRNSNERLFF.

This clone has only a few counts. Gene labels here are mouse ones. The CDR3 end falls 1 residue outside the read, so it is completed with the germline J gene. V and J are TRBV13-1 and TRBJ2-7, with TRBD1 matching 8 bases. Germline V lookup: CDR1 NSHNY, CDR2 SYGAGN. Trimming cost V 3 bases and J 7 bases; bases outside gene matches: 6. The CDR3 contains 13 residues. CDR3 sequence: CASSGRGRGEQYF. The sequenced CDR3 bases are TGTGCCAGCAGTGGCAGGGGGCGCGGAGAACAGTAC.

Comments on this clone: Gene names are the mouse ones. Sequencing ends 1 residue short of the CDR3 end; the germline J gene provides the rest. This CDR3 is also generated by other DNA sequences in the sample. This sequence joins TRBV29 and TRBJ2-2; maybe TRBD2 (7 bases). V gave up 6 bases and J gave up 3 bases, with 17 bases separating them. CDR1 and CDR2 from the germline V gene are MSHET and SYDVDS. The CDR3 runs 16 residues. The CDR3 is CASSRGTGGYTGQLYF. CDR3 DNA (partial): TGTGCTAGCAGCCGTGGGACGGGGGGCTACACCGGGCAGCTCTAC.

Turning to this clone: Mouse names are used for the genes. The read stops 1 residue short of the end of the CDR3; the missing end is completed from the germline J gene. The chain employs TRBV3 and TRBJ2-3; 9 nucleotides agree with TRBD1. The CDR3 is made up of 14 amino acids. Losses at the gene ends were 5 bases for V and 1 base for J; bases not matched to a gene: 1. Germline V CDR1 and CDR2: SNHLY, FYNGKV (reference sequence). The CDR3 reads CASSRDRGAETLYF. CDR3 DNA, as far as it was read: TGTGCCAGCAGCCGGGACAGGGGTGCAGAAACGCTGTAT.

There are a few counts of this clone. Germline and genes here are mouse. The read stops 1 residue short of the end of the CDR3; the missing end is completed from the germline J gene. The chain joins TRBV5 to TRBJ2-1, with D perhaps TRBD1 (7 bases). Between the trimmed V and J ends, which lost 0 bases and 11 bases, there was a span of 11 bases. The CDR3 sequence is 13 residues long. Germline assignment: CDR1 LGHNA and CDR2 YNLKQL (reference sequence). CDR3: CASSQDRGGKQFF. The CDR3 DNA, read in part, is TGTGCCAGCAGCCAAGATAGAGGGGGCAAGCAGTTC.